These T cell receptor beta chains were read from a single sample in a study of T cells in Graves' hyperthyroidism and ophthalmopathy. TCRdb used MiXCR to reprocess the multiplex PCR reads, holding one entry per CDR3 protein. Of around 100,000 distinct CDR3 sequences in the sample, 40% to 50% are singletons; the top ten hold about 28%. Sequences were obtained from blood. The receptors originated from a man aged 40-49 years with Graves' hyperthyroidism. CDR3s leave out the opening cysteine and the closing phenylalanine or tryptophan. A D gene is named only where the DNA matches it firmly. Some rows mark clone size as missing; the rest say once, few, many or name a class of expanded clone.

d_gene,abundance,v_gene,j_gene,CDR3aa
NA,NA,TRBV24-1,TRBJ2-1,ATSDTNRAYNEQF
NA,NA,TRBV2,TRBJ1-6,VSPVGDSPLH
NA,few,TRBV7-8,TRBJ2-1,AWTGQFTYNEQF
NA,NA,TRBV24-1,TRBJ2-1,ATSDLQSNEQF
NA,NA,TRBV20-1,TRBJ1-1,SARVGAGLGTEAF
NA,many,TRBV11-1,TRBJ2-2,ASSFTGLSTGELF
TRBD1,many,TRBV25-1,TRBJ2-7,ASSEARTGTFYEQY
NA,many,TRBV6-1,TRBJ2-5,ASSDIRGWETQY
NA,few,TRBV6-5,TRBJ1-5,ASRPPPGAGQPQH
NA,many,TRBV6-2/TRBV6-3,TRBJ2-1,ASEGSNEQF
TRBD2,many,TRBV7-8,TRBJ2-2,ASGTSGQANTGELF
TRBD1,NA,TRBV20-1,TRBJ2-7,SAVEAGTANSYEQY
NA,NA,TRBV7-2,TRBJ1-2,ASSLPRFRPNLNNYGYT
NA,NA,TRBV25-1,TRBJ2-7,ASSDLGTYEQY
NA,NA,TRBV18,TRBJ2-1,ASSPGRVSYNEQF
NA,NA,TRBV7-3,TRBJ1-1,PSSLDFRAKTEAF
TRBD1,once,TRBV20-1,TRBJ1-2,SARDGGTGHGYT
NA,NA,TRBV15,TRBJ2-5,ATNRGDSETQY
NA,NA,TRBV7-2,TRBJ2-1,ASTSLTRGQKF
NA,many,TRBV7-9,TRBJ2-7,ASSQQRDFSYEQY
NA,NA,TRBV20-1,TRBJ2-1,SASGGIESEQF
NA,many,TRBV6-5,TRBJ1-1,ASSYGWTGNTEAF
TRBD2,NA,TRBV29-1,TRBJ2-3,SASIAGGSDTQY
NA,NA,TRBV11-2,TRBJ1-2,ASSFQGAGHT
NA,NA,TRBV29-1,TRBJ1-3,SVVVTGNTRY
NA,many,TRBV7-9,TRBJ2-1,ASNRGLGSYNEQF
TRBD1,NA,TRBV7-2,TRBJ1-1,ASSLPTGGSTEAF
NA,NA,TRBV29-1,TRBJ2-1,SYQGAPAGEQF
NA,NA,TRBV9,TRBJ1-5,ASSVGVGDYGETQH
TRBD2,NA,TRBV7-6,TRBJ2-5,ASSPQLAGGVQETQY
TRBD1,NA,TRBV2,TRBJ2-7,ASSEMTGVDEQY
NA,many,TRBV7-9,TRBJ2-7,ASSAPGRTTYEQY
NA,many,TRBV20-1,TRBJ2-3,SASRDTSTDTQY
TRBD1,NA,TRBV11-1,TRBJ1-1,ASSTGTGGTEAF
TRBD2,NA,TRBV7-2,TRBJ2-3,ASSLASGGGTDTQY
TRBD1,NA,TRBV24-1,TRBJ2-1,ATCDPSGGELF
NA,NA,TRBV28,TRBJ1-5,ASLTRPGNSNQPQH
NA,many,TRBV7-2,TRBJ2-2,ASSPDKGPNPNTGELF
NA,many,TRBV5-1,TRBJ2-7,ASSLGRAIPYEQY
TRBD2,many,TRBV6-2/TRBV6-3,TRBJ2-3,ASSITLAGRDTQY
NA,many,TRBV6-1,TRBJ2-1,ASSLLRSGHNEQF
NA,many,TRBV20-1,TRBJ2-1,SASNAGPYNEQF
NA,many,TRBV5-1,TRBJ2-2,ASSLEANTGELF
TRBD1,many,TRBV2,TRBJ1-4,ASRRDRATTNEKLF
NA,NA,TRBV9,TRBJ1-2,ASSHGALGYGYA
NA,many,TRBV11-2,TRBJ1-5,ASSRGEGGNQPQH
NA,NA,TRBV19,TRBJ1-4,ASSIKTGAGEKLF
TRBD2,NA,TRBV7-2,TRBJ2-1,ASSLVGAGGVRDTQF
NA,many,TRBV10-2,TRBJ1-1,AVLREINTEAF
NA,NA,TRBV7-8,TRBJ2-6,ASSQGGRTEA
NA,many,TRBV5-1,TRBJ1-3,ASSTEGNTIY
NA,NA,TRBV7-8,TRBJ2-3,ASSLQGALNTDTQY
NA,many,TRBV12-3/TRBV12-4,TRBJ2-2,ASSLSLYTGELF
TRBD1,many,TRBV9,TRBJ1-2,ASRASGTEYGYT